Listed here are 8 T cell receptor beta chains from one sample, sequenced in a study of T cell responses to AZD1222 COVID-19 vaccine. Profiling relied on immunoSEQ multiplex PCR, and the TCRdb table lists in-frame clones only, not all of them. Of 140,000 to 150,000 clones listed, under 95% were seen once; the top ten hold 5.2%. Material: peripheral blood, obtained on day 0 of AZD1222 vaccination. The receptors were sampled from an adult in good health.

The chain links TRBV7-3 to TRBJ2-1, with D uncertain. V lost 1 base and J 0 bases, leaving 4 bases between the germline ends. The length of the CDR3 is 14 residues. Germline CDR1 SGHTA, CDR2 FQGTGA. CDR3 nucleotides: TGTGCCAGCAGCTTAAGCCACTCCTACAATGAGCAGTTCTTC. Protein sequence: CASSLSHSYNEQFF.

The chain uses TRBV5-8 and TRBJ1-2, with D unresolved. Germline values: CDR1 SGHTS, CDR2 YDEGEE. V lost 0 bases and J lost 2, with 17 bases in between. The CDR3 runs to 17 residues. CDR3 sequence: CASSLAGTGSTNYGYTF. The CDR3 nucleotides are TGTGCCAGCAGCTTGGCGGGTACGGGGAGCACCAACTATGGCTACACCTTC.

V and J are TRBV6-1 and TRBJ1-3; D unclear. Looked up from germline, CDR1 is MNHNS and CDR2 is SASEGT. The CDR3 extends over 15 amino acids. The ends were cut back, 2 bases at V and 0 bases at J, with 8 bases in the middle. CDR3 nucleotides: TGTGCCAGCAGTGAAAGGGAGTTCTCTGGAAACACCATATATTTT. This encodes CASSEREFSGNTIYF.

The J gene is TRBJ1-2, the V gene TRBV25-1, with no clear D. The V end was cut by 1 base, the J end by 8 bases, with 5 bases between. The germline CDR1 and CDR2 sequences are MGHDK and SYGVNS. The length of the CDR3 is 11 residues. The CDR3 coding sequence is TGTGCCAGCAGTGAATTTGGAGGCTACACCTTC. Translated: CASSEFGGYTF.

The rearrangement joins TRBV2 to TRBJ2-1; possibly TRBD1 or TRBD2 for D (5 bases each). The ends were cut back, 1 base at V and 9 bases at J, with 10 bases in the middle. Germline values: CDR1 SNHLY, CDR2 FYNNEI. This CDR3 is built from 13 residues. CDR3 amino acids: CASSEGGYREQFF. CDR3 coding DNA: TGTGCCAGCAGTGAAGGGGGGTATCGTGAGCAGTTCTTC. The full variable domain, its missing parts supplied by reference TRBV2 and TRBJ2-1, is EPEVTQTPSHQVTQMGQEVILRCVPISNHLYFYWYRQILGQKVEFLVSFYNNEISEKSEIFDDQFSVERPDGSNFTLKIRSTKLEDSAMYFCASSEGGYREQFFGPGTRLTVL.

The chain carries TRBV9 and TRBJ1-2; no definite D call. The V end was cut by 4 bases, the J end by 0 bases, with 16 bases between. Per germline, CDR1 SGDLS and CDR2 YYNGEE. CDR3 size: 16 residues. CDR3: CASSQSGKAANYGYTF. The CDR3, as DNA: TGTGCCAGCAGCCAATCTGGGAAGGCAGCTAACTATGGCTACACCTTC.

This rearrangement joins TRBV5-8 to TRBJ1-1, with D maybe TRBD1 (5 bases). Trimming removed 7 bases at V and 7 bases at J, with 8 bases between. Germline V gene lookup returns CDR1 SGHTS and CDR2 YDEGEE. This CDR3 has 10 residues. CDR3 sequence: CASSGIEAFF. Written as DNA, the CDR3 is TGTGCCAGCTCAGGGATTGAAGCTTTCTTT.

DNA for the CDR3: TGTGCCAGCAGCTTCGACAGGGGACGTGGCTACACCTTC. Protein product: CASSFDRGRGYTF. The chain carries TRBV7-3 and TRBJ1-2, with 8 bases that match TRBD1. There are 13 residues in the CDR3. CDR1 SGHTA and CDR2 FQGTGA come from the germline V gene. V shed 3 bases, J shed 7 bases, and the junction held 4 bases outside the gene matches.